The clone carrying this T cell receptor (beta chain) was counted between two and nine times. This specimen comes from a study of T cells in Graves' hyperthyroidism and ophthalmopathy. Amplified TCR beta CDR3 regions derived from RNA transcripts. HTBI primers were the set used in a first-round RT-PCR of the TCR CDR3. TCRdb recomputed calls from the multiplex PCR reads with MiXCR, one row per CDR3 protein. This repertoire shows 300,000 or so distinct CDR3 sequences, about 20% found once; its top ten account for approximately 54%. The germline V gene has CDR1 LNHDA and CDR2 SQIVND (reference sequence). The length of the CDR3 is 11 residues. Deletions cut 6 bases from V and 8 bases from J, with 7 bases between.

The sequencing input was blood. The genes are TRBV19 and TRBJ1-4; D might be TRBD1 (5 bases). This receptor was identified in a woman aged 45-59 years with Graves' hyperthyroidism. CDR3 in DNA: TGTGCCAGTAGCAGACAGGAAAAACTGTTTTTT. Translating gives CASSRQEKLFF.